This TCR beta chain derives from a study of CD8 T cells in Susac syndrome (dated by TCRdb to the late 2010s). Broadly, across the study: Whether CD8+ T cell activation and differentiation in Susac syndrome was antigen driven was tested using repertoire sequencing. The study compared CD8+ T cell repertoire clonality among roughly eleven healthy donors, around 14 Susac syndrome patients and 15 multiple sclerosis patients. What the research found in general, with its limitations: The TCR sequencing and HLA analysis was acknowledged to have included a relatively small number of individuals.

RNA was extracted using the RNeasy kit, and about 0.5 to 1 microgram was reverse transcribed with random hexamers. The immunoSEQ multiplex PCR assay, which covers 54 Vbeta and 13 Jbeta segments, was used to amplify TCR beta CDR3 regions. PCR amplification bias was corrected using a synthetic template baseline for primer optimization and computational correction. In the paper's pipeline: Reads were annotated to V, D and J genes per IMGT and analyzed with immunoSEQ Analyzer, keeping only productive sequences. To calculate clonality, Shannon entropy was normalized by log2 of the number of productive unique sequences and then subtracted from one. For each patient and control, public and private clones were evaluated among the 100 most prevalent clones. Susac-specific clones were defined as absent from healthy and MS cohorts, around 1,000 published viral clones and other ImmuneACCESS disease sequences. TCRdb took the public reads, trimmed them with fastp at Q25, ran MiXCR for clone calling and kept in-frame beta chains. Rows merge per CDR3 protein into single entries with the most common DNA and genes. The authors' filters were not applied to this entry. The sample contains roughly 80,000 distinct CDR3 sequences, roughly 90% of them found a single time. The ten largest clones represent 0.5% to 0.6% of the sample.

The CDR3 measures 16 amino acids from cysteine to phenylalanine. Only the CDR3 portion is preserved as DNA: 48 bases, with reading frame beginning at the first base. V loses 6 bases of germline sequence and J loses 0 bases, and the interval between the two ends is 15 bases. Regarding this clonotype: Its antigen remains undetermined. Base qualities are not recorded, but no much larger clone differs from it by a single base.

Peripheral blood CD8+ and CD4+ T cells from healthy donors, Susac syndrome patients and multiple sclerosis patients were profiled using high-throughput TCR beta sequencing. Multiple sclerosis controls were treatment-naive patients with stable or active relapsing-remitting disease fulfilling revised McDonald criteria. Bulk CD8+ and CD4+ T cells were purified magnetically by negative isolation, whereas CD8+ TEMRA cells were enriched by FACS. Blood was collected in EDTA tubes and processed within 24 hours, with PBMCs isolated through density gradient centrifugation. PBMCs intended for TCR sequencing were frozen in liquid nitrogen and were later thawed in a 37 degrees C water bath. The sorted or isolated CD4+, CD8+ and CD8+ TEMRA cells reached a purity of at least 90%.

Specimen: CD8+ T cells from PBMCs. The origin of this receptor is a human donor with multiple sclerosis. The sequence joins TRBV12-3 or TRBV12-4 to TRBJ2-1; the D region may be TRBD1 or TRBD2, each matching 5 bases equally. The CDR3: CASSPWGGRSYNEQFF. The nucleotide sequence is given as TGTGCCAGCAGCCCTTGGGGCGGGCGCTCCTACAATGAGCAGTTCTTC.